The next 2 T cell receptor beta chains were all read from a single sample in a study of breast tumors, draining lymph nodes, adjacent tissues. The lymph nodes were axillary draining lymph nodes from breast cancer patients. MiXCR, run by TCRdb on the multiplex PCR reads, gives a single entry per CDR3 protein. This sample has around 140,000 distinct CDR3 sequences, with roughly 33% found just once. The sequenced sample consisted of axillary lymph node tissue. The receptor source for this set is a female donor with breast cancer. Some clones in this sample may be carry-over from other donors' samples.

This clonotype was recorded many times. The gene calls are TRBV2 and TRBJ1-5; D gene unclear. Trimming took off 5 bases at V and 6 bases at J, with 11 bases between the two ends. This CDR3 contains 13 residues. In germline, CDR1 is SNHLY, CDR2 FYNNEI. In DNA form, the CDR3 reads TGTGCCAGCAGTCCTAACCCCCTTCAGCCCCAGCATTTT. Protein product: CASSPNPLQPQHF.

Comments on this clonotype: A read error is likely, as this CDR3 ends without the conserved phenylalanine or tryptophan. CDR3 sequence (DNA): TGTGCCAGCAGCTTAGAGGGGATGAACACCGGGGAGCTGTTTTCT. This sequence encodes CASSLEGMNTGELFS. The chain recombines TRBV7-9 with TRBJ2-2, with a tentative D call TRBD1 (5 bases). V gave up 1 base and J gave up 1 base, with 7 bases separating them. Germline CDR1 SEHNR, CDR2 FQNEAQ (reference sequence). The CDR3 has 15 amino acids.